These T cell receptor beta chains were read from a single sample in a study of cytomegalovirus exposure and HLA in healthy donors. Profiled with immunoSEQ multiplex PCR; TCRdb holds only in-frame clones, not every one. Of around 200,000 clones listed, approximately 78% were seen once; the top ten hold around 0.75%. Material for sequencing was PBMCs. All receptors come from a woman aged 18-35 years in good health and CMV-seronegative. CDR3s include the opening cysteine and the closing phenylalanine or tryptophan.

CDR3: CASTAGLVSIDTQYF; V: TRBV5-1; J: TRBJ2-3
CDR3: CASSSGQEGAPYF; V: TRBV6-1; J: TRBJ2-7
CDR3: CASSSTGNQPQHF; V: TRBV10-2; J: TRBJ1-5
CDR3: CASSLEAGISYNEQFF; V: TRBV7-9; J: TRBJ2-1
CDR3: CASSVGGGASSYEQYF; V: TRBV9; J: TRBJ2-7
CDR3: CASSPLPGTGLAGGPHEQYF; V: TRBV2; J: TRBJ2-7
CDR3: CASSNGQAYGYTF; V: TRBV18; J: TRBJ1-2
CDR3: CATASYSGNTIYF; V: TRBV18; J: TRBJ1-3
CDR3: CASSLVPGGANVLTF; V: TRBV5-1; J: TRBJ2-6
CDR3: CASSIETGEITEAFF; V: TRBV28; J: TRBJ1-1
CDR3: CASSPTDRSTGELFF; V: TRBV28; J: TRBJ2-2
CDR3: CASTLGGQPREAFF; V: TRBV5-1; J: TRBJ1-1
CDR3: CASSLLRGSGDEQYF; V: TRBV6-6; J: TRBJ2-7
CDR3: CASSYSRGTETQYF; V: TRBV6-5; J: TRBJ2-5
CDR3: CASRREVVYEQYF; V: TRBV28; J: TRBJ2-7
CDR3: CASSLFFGITGRNTIYF; V: TRBV27; J: TRBJ1-3
CDR3: CASSITGSTDTQYF; V: TRBV19; J: TRBJ2-3
CDR3: CASSPKDRVLLKNIQYF; V: TRBV7-2; J: TRBJ2-4
CDR3: CASSWTPGAELFF; V: TRBV5-1; J: TRBJ1-4
CDR3: CASGLAKNIQYF; V: TRBV19; J: TRBJ2-4
CDR3: CASSSGGAVRAEAFF; V: TRBV28; J: TRBJ1-1
CDR3: CASSPGGGYNEQFF; V: TRBV11-3; J: TRBJ2-1
CDR3: CASSFGGGGAYEQFF; V: TRBV11-2; J: TRBJ2-1
CDR3: CASSLNPRGEQYF; V: TRBV7-3; J: TRBJ2-7
CDR3: CASQGAVACTDTQYF; V: TRBV6-1; J: TRBJ2-3
CDR3: CASSSPTRTNYEQYF; V: TRBV6-5; J: TRBJ2-7
CDR3: CASSLRGGRSYNEQFF; V: TRBV7-7; J: TRBJ2-1
CDR3: CASSLAGGRTDTQYF; V: TRBV2; J: TRBJ2-3
CDR3: CASSFLGAAYNEQFF; V: TRBV27; J: TRBJ2-1
CDR3: CASSEYRGLWETQYF; V: TRBV2; J: TRBJ2-5
CDR3: CASSLVSGSYEQYF; V: TRBV9; J: TRBJ2-7
CDR3: CASSPLRGRQETQYF; V: TRBV27; J: TRBJ2-5
CDR3: CASTSAGTGSEKLFF; V: TRBV6-1; J: TRBJ1-4
CDR3: CASSPGLVPGELFF; V: TRBV7-2; J: TRBJ2-2
CDR3: CASRTRLRGQETQYF; V: TRBV27; J: TRBJ2-5
CDR3: CASRETGKNTEAFF; V: TRBV11-2; J: TRBJ1-1
CDR3: CAISEWGEGKNIQYF; V: TRBV10-3; J: TRBJ2-4
CDR3: CASSKSTGQETQYF; V: TRBV6-6; J: TRBJ2-5
CDR3: CASSLTAGTWPYGYTF; V: TRBV7-9; J: TRBJ1-2
CDR3: CASSLQVVFEQFF; V: TRBV28; J: TRBJ2-1
CDR3: CASSLSGQGSEQYF; V: TRBV7-9; J: TRBJ2-7
CDR3: CASSGETGVGGYTF; V: TRBV2; J: TRBJ1-2
CDR3: CASSSTGGAGPYEQYF; V: TRBV5-6; J: .
CDR3: CASSLGGDRGKTEAFF; V: TRBV7-6; J: TRBJ1-1
CDR3: CASSWSGSEPNEQFF; V: TRBV7-9; J: TRBJ2-1
CDR3: CASSTRGGLGGAFF; V: TRBV6-6; J: TRBJ1-1
CDR3: CARSERGGQDYGYTF; V: TRBV2; J: TRBJ1-2
CDR3: CASSAQGARNTEAFF; V: TRBV7-8; J: TRBJ1-1
CDR3: CASSLAGGYEQYF; V: TRBV7-6; J: TRBJ2-7